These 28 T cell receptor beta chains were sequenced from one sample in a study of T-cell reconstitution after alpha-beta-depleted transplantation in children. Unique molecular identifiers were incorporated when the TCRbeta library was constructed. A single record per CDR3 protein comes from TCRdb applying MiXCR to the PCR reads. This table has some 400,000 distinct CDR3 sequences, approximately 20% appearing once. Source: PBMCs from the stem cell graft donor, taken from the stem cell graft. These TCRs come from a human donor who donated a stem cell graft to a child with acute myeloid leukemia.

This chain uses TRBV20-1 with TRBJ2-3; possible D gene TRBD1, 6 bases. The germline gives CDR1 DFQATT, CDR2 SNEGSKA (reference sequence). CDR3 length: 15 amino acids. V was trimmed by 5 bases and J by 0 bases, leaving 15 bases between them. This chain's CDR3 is CSAETQGPSTDTQYF. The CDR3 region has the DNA TGCAGTGCTGAAACACAGGGACCTAGCACAGATACGCAGTATTTT.

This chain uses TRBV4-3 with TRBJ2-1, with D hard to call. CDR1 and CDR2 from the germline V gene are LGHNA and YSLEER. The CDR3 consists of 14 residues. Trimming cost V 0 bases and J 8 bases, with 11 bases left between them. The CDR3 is CASSQDYGYDEQFF. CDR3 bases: TGCGCCAGCAGCCAAGATTACGGGTACGATGAGCAGTTCTTC.

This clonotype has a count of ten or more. The CDR3 region is CASSRGLAGARGYEQYF. The DNA of the CDR3 is TGTGCCAGCAGCCGGGGACTAGCGGGAGCGCGGGGTTACGAGCAGTACTTC. The V gene is TRBV9, the J gene TRBJ2-7, with 14 positions matching TRBD2. From germline, CDR1 is SGDLS and CDR2 YYNGEE. CDR3 size: 17 residues. Trimming removed 4 bases from V and 4 bases from J; junction bases left unmatched: 10.

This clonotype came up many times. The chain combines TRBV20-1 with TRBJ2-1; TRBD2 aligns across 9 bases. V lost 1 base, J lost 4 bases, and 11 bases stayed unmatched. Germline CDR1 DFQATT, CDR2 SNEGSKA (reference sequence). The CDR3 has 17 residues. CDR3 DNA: TGCAGTGCTAGAGTCCACAGCGGGAGGCCCCAATACAATGAGCAGTTCTTC. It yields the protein CSARVHSGRPQYNEQFF.

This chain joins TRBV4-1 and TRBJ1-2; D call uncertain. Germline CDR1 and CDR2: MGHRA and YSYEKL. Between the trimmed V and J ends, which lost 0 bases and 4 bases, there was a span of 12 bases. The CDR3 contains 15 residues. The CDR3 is CASSQDAGPGYGYTF. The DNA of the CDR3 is TGCGCCAGCAGCCAAGATGCGGGTCCTGGCTATGGCTACACCTTC.

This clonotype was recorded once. Written as DNA, the CDR3 is TGTGCCAGCTCCCGCGGGAACAGGGTGGGGGAGCAGTACTTC. It encodes CASSRGNRVGEQYF. The chain has TRBV7-2 and TRBJ2-7; D tentatively fits TRBD1 or TRBD2 (6 bases each). The CDR3 spans 14 residues. Per germline, CDR1 SGHTA and CDR2 FQGNSA. The germline V and J ends were trimmed by 8 bases and 7 bases, with 21 bases remaining between them.

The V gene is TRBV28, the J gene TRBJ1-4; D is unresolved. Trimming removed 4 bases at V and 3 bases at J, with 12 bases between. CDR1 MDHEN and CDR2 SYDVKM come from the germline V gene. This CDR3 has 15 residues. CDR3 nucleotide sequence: TGTGCCAGCAGTTCGTTACAGCGCCCTAATGAAAAACTGTTTTTT. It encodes CASSSLQRPNEKLFF.

CDR3 bases: TGTGCCAGCGAAAGGGGGAGCCCGACGTCCGATGAGCAGTTCTTC. The encoded protein is CASERGSPTSDEQFF. The chain joins TRBV2 to TRBJ2-1; D might be TRBD1 (6 bases). Per germline, CDR1 SNHLY and CDR2 FYNNEI. The CDR3 loop spans 15 amino acids. V lost 8 bases, J lost 8 bases, and 22 bases lay in between.

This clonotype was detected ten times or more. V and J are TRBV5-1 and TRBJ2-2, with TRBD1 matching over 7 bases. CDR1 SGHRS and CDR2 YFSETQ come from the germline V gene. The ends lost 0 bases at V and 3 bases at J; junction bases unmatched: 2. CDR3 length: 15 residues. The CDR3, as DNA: TGCGCCAGCAGCTTGGCCGACAGGGACACCGGGGAGCTGTTTTTT. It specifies CASSLADRDTGELFF.

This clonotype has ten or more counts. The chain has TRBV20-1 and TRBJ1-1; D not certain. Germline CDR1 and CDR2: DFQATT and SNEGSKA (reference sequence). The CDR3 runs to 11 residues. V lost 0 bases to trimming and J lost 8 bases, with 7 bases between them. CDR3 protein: CSAREQLEAFF. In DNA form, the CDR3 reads TGCAGTGCTAGAGAACAGTTGGAAGCTTTCTTT.

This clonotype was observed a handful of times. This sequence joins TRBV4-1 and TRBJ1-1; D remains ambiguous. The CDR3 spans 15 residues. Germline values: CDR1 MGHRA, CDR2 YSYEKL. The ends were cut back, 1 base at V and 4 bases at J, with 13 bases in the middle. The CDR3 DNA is TGCGCCAGCAGCCAAGGCTCTCAGTTATCCACTGAAGCTTTCTTT. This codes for CASSQGSQLSTEAFF.

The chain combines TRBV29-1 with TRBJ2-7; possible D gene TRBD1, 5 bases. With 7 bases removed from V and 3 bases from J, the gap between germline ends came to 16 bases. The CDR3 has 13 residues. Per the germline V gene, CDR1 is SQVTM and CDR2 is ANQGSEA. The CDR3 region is CSAYLGRNYEQYF. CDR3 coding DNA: TGCAGCGCCTACCTGGGGCGGAACTACGAGCAGTACTTC.

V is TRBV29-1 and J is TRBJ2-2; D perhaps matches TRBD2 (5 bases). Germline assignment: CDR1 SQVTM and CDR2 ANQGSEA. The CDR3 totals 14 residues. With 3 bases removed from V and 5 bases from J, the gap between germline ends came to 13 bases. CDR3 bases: TGCAGCGTTGAGAGGCCCACTAGGACCGGGGAGCTGTTTTTT. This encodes CSVERPTRTGELFF.

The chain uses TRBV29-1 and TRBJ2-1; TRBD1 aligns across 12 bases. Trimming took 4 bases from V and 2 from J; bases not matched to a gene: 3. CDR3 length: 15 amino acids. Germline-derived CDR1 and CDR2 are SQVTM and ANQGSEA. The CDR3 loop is CSVAGQGAPYNEQFF. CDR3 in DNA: TGCAGCGTTGCGGGACAGGGGGCTCCCTACAATGAGCAGTTCTTC.

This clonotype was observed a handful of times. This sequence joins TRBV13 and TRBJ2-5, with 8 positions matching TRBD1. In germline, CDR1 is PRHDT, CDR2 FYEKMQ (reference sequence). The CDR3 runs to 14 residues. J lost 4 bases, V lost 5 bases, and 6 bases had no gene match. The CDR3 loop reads CASSIRQGTETQYF. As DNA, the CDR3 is TGTGCCAGCAGCATCAGACAGGGGACAGAGACCCAGTACTTC. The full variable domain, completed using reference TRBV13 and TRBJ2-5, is AAGVIQSPRHLIKEKRETATLKCYPIPRHDTVYWYQQGPGQDPQFLISFYEKMQSDKGSIPDRFSAQQFSDYHSELNMSSLELGDSALYFCASSIRQGTETQYFGPGTRLLVL.

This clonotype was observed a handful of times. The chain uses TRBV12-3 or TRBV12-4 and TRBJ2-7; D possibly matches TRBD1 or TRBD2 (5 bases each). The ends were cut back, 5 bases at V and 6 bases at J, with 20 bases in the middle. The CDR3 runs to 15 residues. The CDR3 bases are TGTGCCAGCAGTCCTAGGACCCACGCTGGGGGCGAGCAGTACTTC. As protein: CASSPRTHAGGEQYF.

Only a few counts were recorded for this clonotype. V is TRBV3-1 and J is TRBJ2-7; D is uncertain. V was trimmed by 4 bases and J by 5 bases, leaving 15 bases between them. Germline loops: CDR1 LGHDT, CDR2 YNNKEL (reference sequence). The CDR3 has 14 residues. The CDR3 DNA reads TGTGCCAGCAGCCGATGGACCCCCCCAGACGAGCAGTACTTC. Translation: CASSRWTPPDEQYF.

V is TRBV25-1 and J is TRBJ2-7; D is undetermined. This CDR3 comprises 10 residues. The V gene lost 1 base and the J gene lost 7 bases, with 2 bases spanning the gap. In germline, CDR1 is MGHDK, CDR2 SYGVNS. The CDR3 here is CASSESEQYF. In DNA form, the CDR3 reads TGTGCCAGCAGTGAATCGGAGCAGTACTTC.

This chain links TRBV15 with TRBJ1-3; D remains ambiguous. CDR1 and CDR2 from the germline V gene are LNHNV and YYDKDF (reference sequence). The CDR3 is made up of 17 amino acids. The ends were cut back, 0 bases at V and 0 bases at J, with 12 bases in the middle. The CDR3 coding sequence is TGTGCCACCAGCAGAGAACCGCACACCGTCTCTGGAAACACCATATATTTT. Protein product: CATSREPHTVSGNTIYF.

The CDR3 sequence is CATSSPGGGYLSNQPQHF. The CDR3 nucleotides are TGTGCCACCAGCAGCCCCGGGGGGGGCTATCTTAGCAATCAGCCCCAGCATTTT. The chain combines TRBV15 with TRBJ1-5; D may be TRBD1 (6 bases). The CDR3 spans 18 residues. V was pared by 3 bases and J by 0 bases, with 18 bases between. The germline CDR1 and CDR2 sequences are LNHNV and YYDKDF (reference sequence).

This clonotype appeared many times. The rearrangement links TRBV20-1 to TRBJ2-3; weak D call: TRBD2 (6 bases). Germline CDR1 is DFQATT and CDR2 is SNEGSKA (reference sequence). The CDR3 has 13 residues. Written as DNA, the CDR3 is TGCTCTCTGGGGGGATGGGGCACAGATACGCAGTATTTT. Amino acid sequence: CSLGGWGTDTQYF.

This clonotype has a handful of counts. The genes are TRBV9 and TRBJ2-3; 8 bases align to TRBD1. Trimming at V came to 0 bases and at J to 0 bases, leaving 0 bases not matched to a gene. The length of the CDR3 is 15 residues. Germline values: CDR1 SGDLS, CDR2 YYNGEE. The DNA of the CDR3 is TGTGCCAGCAGCGTAGGGACAGGGAGCACAGATACGCAGTATTTT. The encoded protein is CASSVGTGSTDTQYF.

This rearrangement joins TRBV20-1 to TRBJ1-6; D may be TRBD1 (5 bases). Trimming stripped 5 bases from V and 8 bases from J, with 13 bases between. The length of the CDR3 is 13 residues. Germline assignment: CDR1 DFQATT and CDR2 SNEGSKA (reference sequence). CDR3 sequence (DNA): TGCAGTGCTCAGCAGGGAGGGGATTCACCCCTCCACTTT. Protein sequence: CSAQQGGDSPLHF.

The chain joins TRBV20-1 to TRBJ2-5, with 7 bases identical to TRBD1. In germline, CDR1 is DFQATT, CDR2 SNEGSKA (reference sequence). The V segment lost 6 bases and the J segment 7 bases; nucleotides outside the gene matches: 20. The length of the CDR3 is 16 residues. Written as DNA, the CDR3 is TGCAGTGCACTCCCACCCATCGGGACAGACCCCGGGACCCAGTACTTC. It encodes CSALPPIGTDPGTQYF.

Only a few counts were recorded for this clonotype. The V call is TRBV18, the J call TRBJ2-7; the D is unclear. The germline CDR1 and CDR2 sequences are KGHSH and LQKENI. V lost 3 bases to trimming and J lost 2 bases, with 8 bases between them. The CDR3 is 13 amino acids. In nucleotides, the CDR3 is TGTGCCAGCTCACCCTCGGCCACCTACGAGCAGTACTTC. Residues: CASSPSATYEQYF.

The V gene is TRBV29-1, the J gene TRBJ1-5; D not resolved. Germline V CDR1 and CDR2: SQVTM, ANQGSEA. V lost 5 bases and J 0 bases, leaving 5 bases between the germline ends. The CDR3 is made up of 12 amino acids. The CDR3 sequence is CSVQVSNQPQHF. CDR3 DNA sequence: TGCAGCGTTCAGGTTAGCAATCAGCCCCAGCATTTT.

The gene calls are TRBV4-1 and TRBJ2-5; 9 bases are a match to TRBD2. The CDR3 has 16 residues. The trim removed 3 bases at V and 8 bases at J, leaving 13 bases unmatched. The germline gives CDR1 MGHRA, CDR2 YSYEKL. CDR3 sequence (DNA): TGCGCCAGCAGCCAGACCGTGCGGGAGGGGGTCGCAACCCAGTACTTC. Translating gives CASSQTVREGVATQYF.

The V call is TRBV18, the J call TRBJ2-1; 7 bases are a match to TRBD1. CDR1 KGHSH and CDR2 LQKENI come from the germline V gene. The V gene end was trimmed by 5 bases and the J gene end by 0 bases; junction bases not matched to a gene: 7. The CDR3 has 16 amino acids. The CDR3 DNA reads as TGTGCCAGCTCAGGACTGAGGGACAGCTCCTACAATGAGCAGTTCTTC. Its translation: CASSGLRDSSYNEQFF.